The 21 T cell receptor beta chains given below trace back to one sample, sequenced in a study of blood T cell repertoires in COVID-19. Sequenced by immunoSEQ multiplex PCR; TCRdb stores in-frame clones only, minus some. Of 84,000 or so clones listed, over 70% are singletons. What was sequenced was peripheral blood. Source of these receptors: a human donor in a cohort sampled during active COVID-19.

The chain couples TRBV29-1 to TRBJ1-1, with a weak D call TRBD1 (6 bases). The germline gives CDR1 SQVTM, CDR2 ANQGSEA. The CDR3 length is 14 residues. The V and J ends lost 7 bases and 0 bases respectively, with 15 bases between them. The CDR3 spells CSGRDILMNTEAFF. The CDR3 bases are TGCAGCGGTCGGGACATACTTATGAACACTGAAGCTTTCTTT.

A remark on this clone: One end of the junction is discordant with germline, which a read error may explain. The chain carries TRBV6-1 and TRBJ1-1; the D gene is possibly TRBD1 (5 bases). The CDR3 has 15 residues. Germline CDR1 MNHNS, CDR2 SASEGT. This CDR3 reads CASSEAWQGRMEGSF. For the CDR3, the DNA is TGTGCCAGCAGTGAAGCCTGGCAGGGAAGGATGGAAGGTTCCTTT.

The gene calls are TRBV4-3 and TRBJ2-7; 11 nucleotides match TRBD1. Germline V CDR1 and CDR2: LGHNA, YSLEER. The CDR3 loop spans 15 amino acids. The V segment lost 4 bases and the J segment 4 bases; nucleotides outside the gene matches: 6. The CDR3 sequence is CASSRSGTGGYEQYF. The CDR3 coding sequence is TGCGCCAGCAGCCGTTCCGGGACAGGGGGTTACGAGCAGTACTTC.

The chain is built from TRBV5-4 and TRBJ2-7; D is ambiguous. V lost 0 bases to trimming and J lost 7 bases, with 17 bases between them. This CDR3 spans 15 amino acids. Germline-derived CDR1 and CDR2 are SGHNT and YYREEE (reference sequence). CDR3 in amino acids: CASSLASAPRLEQYF. CDR3 coding DNA: TGTGCCAGCAGCTTGGCCTCAGCCCCTAGGTTAGAGCAGTACTTC.

This sequence joins TRBV18 and TRBJ1-3; weak D call: TRBD1 (5 bases). Germline assignment: CDR1 KGHSH and CDR2 LQKENI. V shed 6 bases and J shed 4 bases, with 10 bases lying between them. The CDR3 covers 13 residues. The CDR3, as DNA: TGTGCCAGCTCGCCTGCAGGGGGAAACACCATATATTTT. It yields the protein CASSPAGGNTIYF. Based on the CDR3 plus reference TRBV18 and TRBJ1-3, the full variable domain is NAGVMQNPRHLVRRRGQEARLRCSPMKGHSHVYWYRQLPEEGLKFMVYLQKENIIDESGMPKERFSAEFPKEGPSILRIQQVVRGDSAAYFCASSPAGGNTIYFGEGSWLTVV.

The chain joins TRBV28 to TRBJ1-5, with a tentative D call TRBD1 (6 bases). This CDR3 has 15 amino acids. CDR1 and CDR2 from the germline V gene are MDHEN and SYDVKM. Trimming took 7 bases from V and 4 from J, leaving 17 bases between them. DNA of the CDR3: TGTGCCAGCAACTTACCGGGGGGCGAAAATCAGCCCCAGCATTTT. Its protein is CASNLPGGENQPQHF.

This chain uses TRBV7-9 with TRBJ2-2, with D possibly being TRBD1 (5 bases). The CDR3 is 16 residues long. The germline gives CDR1 SEHNR, CDR2 FQNEAQ (reference sequence). With 1 base removed from V and 2 bases from J, the gap between germline ends came to 11 bases. The CDR3, as DNA: TGTGCCAGCAGCTTAGTGGCAGGGCATAACACCGGGGAGCTGTTTTTT. Translating it yields CASSLVAGHNTGELFF.

This clone was detected a few times. CDR3: CATQTGSGNTIYF. The CDR3 nucleotides are TGTGCCACCCAAACAGGTTCTGGAAACACCATATATTTT. The chain employs TRBV6-6 and TRBJ1-3, with D maybe TRBD1 (5 bases). The CDR3 sequence is 13 residues long. The germline gives CDR1 MNHNY, CDR2 SVGAGI (reference sequence). V gave up 10 bases and J gave up 1 base, with 11 bases separating them.

This sequence joins TRBV6-5 and TRBJ1-2; the match to TRBD1 covers 10 bases. J was trimmed by 8 bases and V by 2 bases; bases with no gene match: 5. The CDR3 is 14 amino acids. Germline lookup yields CDR1 MNHEY and CDR2 SVGAGI. CDR3 bases: TGTGCCAGCAGTTACGACAGGGGGCGCGTCGGCTACACCTTC. Translation: CASSYDRGRVGYTF.

The sample holds one count of this clone. This chain connects TRBV28 to TRBJ2-7, with 7 bases identical to TRBD2. Germline CDR1 MDHEN, CDR2 SYDVKM. The CDR3 consists of 16 residues. J gave up 0 bases and V 6 bases, and 11 bases lay outside the gene matches. CDR3 residues: CASSQVGGGYSYEQYF. CDR3 DNA sequence: TGTGCCAGCAGCCAAGTAGGCGGGGGATACTCCTACGAGCAGTACTTC. Variable domain in full (rest from reference TRBV28 and TRBJ2-7): DVKVTQSSRYLVKRTGEKVFLECVQDMDHENMFWYRQDPGLGLRLIYFSYDVKMKEKGDIPEGYSVSREKKERFSLILESASTNQTSMYLCASSQVGGGYSYEQYFGPGTRLTVT.

The gene calls are TRBV18 and TRBJ1-1, with a weak D call TRBD1 (6 bases). Germline CDR1 is KGHSH and CDR2 is LQKENI. This CDR3 is 14 amino acids long. Trimming removed 6 bases from V and 4 bases from J, with 15 bases in between. This CDR3 is CASSLSRGGTEAFF. The CDR3 nucleotides are TGTGCCAGCTCTCTCTCGCGAGGGGGCACTGAAGCTTTCTTT.

Comment on this clone: The germline gene is not matched at one end of the junction; a read error may be the cause. This chain joins TRBV11-2 and TRBJ2-2; a weak D match, TRBD2 (5 bases). Germline V gene lookup returns CDR1 SGHAT and CDR2 FQNNGV. This CDR3 is built from 13 residues. Here the CDR3 reads CTSSFGVTGELFF. The CDR3 nucleotides read TGTACCAGCAGCTTCGGGGTTACCGGGGAGCTGTTTTTT. Filled out from reference TRBV11-2 and TRBJ2-2, the complete variable domain reads EAGVAQSPRYKIIEKRQSVAFWCNPISGHATLYWYQQILGQGPKLLIQFQNNGVVDDSQLPKDRFSAERLKGVDSTLKIQPAKLEDSAVYLCTSSFGVTGELFFGEGSRLTVL.

DNA for the CDR3: TGTGCCAGCTCACCAGCGACAGGGGCCACTGAAGCTTTCTTT. Translating gives CASSPATGATEAFF. V is TRBV18 and J is TRBJ1-1, with TRBD1 identical over 8 bases. The J segment lost 4 bases and the V segment lost 2 bases, leaving 3 bases of the junction unmatched. The CDR3 is made up of 14 amino acids. Germline lookup yields CDR1 KGHSH and CDR2 LQKENI.

This rearrangement joins TRBV7-2 to TRBJ1-2; 7 bases are shared with TRBD1. Germline V gene sequence: CDR1 SGHTA, CDR2 FQGNSA. V shed 5 bases, J shed 3 bases, and the junction held 6 bases outside the gene matches. The CDR3 totals 14 residues. CDR3 in DNA: TGTGCCAGCAGCCTACCGGGACAGTACTATGGCTACACCTTC. It translates to CASSLPGQYYGYTF.

The chain uses TRBV5-4 and TRBJ2-1; 8 bases align to TRBD2. Trimming removed 1 base from V and 6 bases from J; junction bases left unmatched: 12. The CDR3 length is 17 residues. Germline lookup yields CDR1 SGHNT and CDR2 YYREEE (reference sequence). The CDR3 spells CASSLTSRRGDGNEQFF. CDR3 in DNA: TGTGCCAGCAGCTTGACCTCTAGGCGGGGGGACGGCAATGAGCAGTTCTTC.

In its sample, this clone was seen a few times. This chain uses TRBV19 with TRBJ1-2, with D possibly TRBD1 on 6 matching bases. Per the germline V gene, CDR1 is LNHDA and CDR2 is SQIVND (reference sequence). With 6 bases removed from V and 4 bases from J, the gap between germline ends came to 12 bases. CDR3 length: 13 residues. This chain's CDR3 is CASSPRGSYGYTF. The CDR3 bases are TGTGCCAGTAGCCCCAGGGGCAGCTATGGCTACACCTTC.

The rearrangement joins TRBV20-1 to TRBJ2-4; perhaps TRBD1 as D (5 bases). Germline-derived CDR1 and CDR2 are DFQATT and SNEGSKA (reference sequence). V was shortened by 3 bases and J by 5 bases, with 8 bases between the two germline ends. The CDR3 is 12 residues long. The CDR3 loop is CSASIGENIQYF. The CDR3 DNA is TGCAGTGCTAGTATAGGGGAAAACATTCAGTACTTC.

V usage is TRBV5-1 and J usage is TRBJ1-4; D is unclear. This CDR3 contains 14 residues. Germline V gene sequence: CDR1 SGHRS, CDR2 YFSETQ. Trimming took off 4 bases at V and 4 bases at J, with 11 bases between the two ends. The CDR3 reads CASSLRGNNEKLFF. CDR3 DNA sequence: TGCGCCAGCAGCCTACGGGGTAATAATGAAAAACTGTTTTTT.

The chain carries TRBV6-2 or TRBV6-3 and TRBJ1-1; a possible D gene is TRBD1 (6 bases). Germline CDR1 is MNHEY and CDR2 is SVGEGT. V was cut by 6 bases and J by 5 bases, with 13 bases left in between. The CDR3 runs to 13 residues. Here the CDR3 reads CASSSRGGTEAFF. The CDR3 DNA follows: TGTGCCAGCAGCTCAAGGGGGGGGACTGAAGCTTTCTTT.

This rearrangement joins TRBV7-2 to TRBJ1-6, with a tentative D call TRBD1 (5 bases). Germline V gives CDR1 SGHTA, CDR2 FQGNSA. Trimming left V 5 bases short and J 7 bases short, with 15 bases between. The CDR3 has 15 amino acids. CDR3 sequence (DNA): TGTGCCAGCAGCCTTAGGACATCGCAGAATTCACCCCTCCACTTT. It encodes CASSLRTSQNSPLHF.

This rearrangement joins TRBV21-1 to TRBJ1-1; the DNA was not used to check the table's D call, TRBD1. TRBV21-1 is assigned pseudogene status. The CDR3 has 11 amino acids. The CDR3 nucleotides are TGTGCCAGCAGCCGCACAGTGGAAGCTTTCTTT. Translated: CASSRTVEAFF.